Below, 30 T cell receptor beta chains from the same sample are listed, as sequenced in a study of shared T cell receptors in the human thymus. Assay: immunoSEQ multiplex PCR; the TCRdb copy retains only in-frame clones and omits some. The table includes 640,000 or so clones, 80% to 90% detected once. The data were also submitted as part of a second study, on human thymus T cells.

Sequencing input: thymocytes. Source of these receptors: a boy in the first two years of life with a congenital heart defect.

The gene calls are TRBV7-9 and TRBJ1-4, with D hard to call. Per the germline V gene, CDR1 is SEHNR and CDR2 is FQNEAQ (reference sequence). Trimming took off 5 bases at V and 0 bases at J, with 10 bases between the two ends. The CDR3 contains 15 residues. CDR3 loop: CASSKSPATNEKLFF. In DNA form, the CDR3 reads TGTGCCAGCAGCAAATCTCCAGCAACTAATGAAAAACTGTTTTTT. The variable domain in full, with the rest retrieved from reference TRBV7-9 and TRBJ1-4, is DTGVSQNPRHKITKRGQNVTFRCDPISEHNRLYWYRQTLGQGPEFLTYFQNEAQLEKSRLLSDRFSAERPKGSFSTLEIQRTEQGDSAMYLCASSKSPATNEKLFFGSGTQLSVL.

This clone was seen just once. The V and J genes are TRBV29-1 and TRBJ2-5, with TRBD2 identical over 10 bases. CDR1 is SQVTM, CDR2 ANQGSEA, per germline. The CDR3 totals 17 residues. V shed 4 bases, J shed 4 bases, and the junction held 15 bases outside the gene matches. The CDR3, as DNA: TGCAGCGTTGTAAGGGGGGCTAGCGGGGGCATGGGAGAGACCCAGTACTTC. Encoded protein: CSVVRGASGGMGETQYF.

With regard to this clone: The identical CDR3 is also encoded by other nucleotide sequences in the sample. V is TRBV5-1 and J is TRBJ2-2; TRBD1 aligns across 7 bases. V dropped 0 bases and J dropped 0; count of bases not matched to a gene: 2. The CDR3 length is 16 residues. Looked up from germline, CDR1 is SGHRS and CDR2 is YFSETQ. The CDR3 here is CASSLEQGANTGELFF. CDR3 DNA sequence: TGCGCCAGCAGCTTGGAGCAGGGGGCGAACACCGGGGAGCTGTTTTTT.

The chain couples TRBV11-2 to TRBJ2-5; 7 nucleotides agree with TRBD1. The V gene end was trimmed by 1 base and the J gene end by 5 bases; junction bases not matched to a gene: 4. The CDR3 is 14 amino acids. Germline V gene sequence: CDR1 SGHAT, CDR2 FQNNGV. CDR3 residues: CASSLGGGYETQYF. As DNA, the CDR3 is TGTGCCAGCAGCTTAGGAGGGGGCTACGAGACCCAGTACTTC.

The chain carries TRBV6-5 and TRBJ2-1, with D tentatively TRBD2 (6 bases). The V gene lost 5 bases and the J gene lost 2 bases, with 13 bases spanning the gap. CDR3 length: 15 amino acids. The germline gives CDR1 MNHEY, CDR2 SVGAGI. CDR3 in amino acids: CASSKPSATYNEQFF. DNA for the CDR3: TGTGCCAGCAGTAAGCCTAGCGCTACCTACAATGAGCAGTTCTTC.

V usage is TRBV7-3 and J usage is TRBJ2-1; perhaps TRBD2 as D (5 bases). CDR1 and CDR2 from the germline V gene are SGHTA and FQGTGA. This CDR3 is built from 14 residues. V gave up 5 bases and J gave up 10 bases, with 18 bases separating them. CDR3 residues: CASSPGELVFEQFF. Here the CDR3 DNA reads TGTGCCAGCAGCCCCGGGGAACTAGTCTTCGAGCAGTTCTTC.

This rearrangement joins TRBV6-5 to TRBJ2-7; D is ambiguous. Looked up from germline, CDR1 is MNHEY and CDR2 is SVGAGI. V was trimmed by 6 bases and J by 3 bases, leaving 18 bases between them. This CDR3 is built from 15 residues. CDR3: CASSTGTQLFYEQYF. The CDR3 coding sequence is TGTGCCAGCAGCACCGGAACTCAACTATTCTACGAGCAGTACTTC.

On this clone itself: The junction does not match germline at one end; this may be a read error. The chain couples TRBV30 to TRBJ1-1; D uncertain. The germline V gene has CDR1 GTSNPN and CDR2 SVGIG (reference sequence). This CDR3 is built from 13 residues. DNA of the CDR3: TGTGCCTGGAGTTTTTTAGTGAACTCTGAAGCTTTCTTT. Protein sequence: CAWSFLVNSEAFF.

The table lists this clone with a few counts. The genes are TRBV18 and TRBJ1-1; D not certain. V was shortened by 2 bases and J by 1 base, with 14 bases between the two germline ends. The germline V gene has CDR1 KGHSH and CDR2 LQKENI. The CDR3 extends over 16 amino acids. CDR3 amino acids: CASSPNRGGGNTEAFF. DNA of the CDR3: TGTGCCAGCTCACCAAATCGGGGTGGAGGGAACACTGAAGCTTTCTTT.

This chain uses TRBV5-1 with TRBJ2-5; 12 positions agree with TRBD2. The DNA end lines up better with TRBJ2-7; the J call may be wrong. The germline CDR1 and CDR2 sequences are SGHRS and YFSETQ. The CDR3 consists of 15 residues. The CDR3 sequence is CASSLAGTSGYEQYF. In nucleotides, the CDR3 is TGCGCCAGCAGCTTGGCCGGGACTAGCGGGTACGAGCAGTACTTC.

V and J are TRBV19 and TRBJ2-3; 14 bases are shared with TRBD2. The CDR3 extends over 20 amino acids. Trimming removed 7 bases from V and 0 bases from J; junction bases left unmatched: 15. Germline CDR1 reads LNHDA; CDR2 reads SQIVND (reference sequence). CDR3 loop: CASTRRLAGGPGDSTDTQYF. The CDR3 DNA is TGTGCCAGTACCCGAAGACTAGCGGGGGGGCCAGGGGATAGCACAGATACGCAGTATTTT.

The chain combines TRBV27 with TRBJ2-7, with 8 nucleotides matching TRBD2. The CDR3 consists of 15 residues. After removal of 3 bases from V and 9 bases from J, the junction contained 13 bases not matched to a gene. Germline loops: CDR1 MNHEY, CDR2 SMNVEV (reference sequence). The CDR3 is CASSFSGTGGLGQYF. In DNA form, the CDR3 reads TGTGCCAGCAGTTTCTCCGGGACGGGAGGGTTGGGGCAGTACTTC.

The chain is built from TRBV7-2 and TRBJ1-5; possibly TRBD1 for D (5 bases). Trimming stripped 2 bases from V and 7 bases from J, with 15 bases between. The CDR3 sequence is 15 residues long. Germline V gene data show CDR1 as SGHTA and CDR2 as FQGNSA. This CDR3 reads CASSLYSGERQPQHF. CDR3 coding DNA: TGTGCCAGCAGCTTATATTCGGGGGAACGACAGCCCCAGCATTTT.

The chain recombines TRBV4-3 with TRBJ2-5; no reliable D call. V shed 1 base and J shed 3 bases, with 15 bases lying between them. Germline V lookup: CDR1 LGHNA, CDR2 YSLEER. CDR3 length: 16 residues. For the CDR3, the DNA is TGCGCCAGCAGCCAAGGAAACCCCCGAGCCGAAGAGACCCAGTACTTC. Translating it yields CASSQGNPRAEETQYF.

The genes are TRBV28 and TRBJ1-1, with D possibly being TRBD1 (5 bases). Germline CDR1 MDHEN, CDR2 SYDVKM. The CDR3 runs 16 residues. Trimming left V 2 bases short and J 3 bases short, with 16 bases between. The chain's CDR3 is CASSLLLFGGDTEAFF. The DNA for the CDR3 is TGTGCCAGCAGTTTACTCCTGTTCGGGGGGGACACTGAAGCTTTCTTT.

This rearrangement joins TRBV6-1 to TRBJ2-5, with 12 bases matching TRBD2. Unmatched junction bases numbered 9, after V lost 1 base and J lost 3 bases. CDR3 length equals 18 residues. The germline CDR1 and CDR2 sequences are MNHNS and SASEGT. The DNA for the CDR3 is TGTGCCAGCAGTGAAGGGATGGTTCTAGCGGGAGGGGAAGAGACCCAGTACTTC. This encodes CASSEGMVLAGGEETQYF.

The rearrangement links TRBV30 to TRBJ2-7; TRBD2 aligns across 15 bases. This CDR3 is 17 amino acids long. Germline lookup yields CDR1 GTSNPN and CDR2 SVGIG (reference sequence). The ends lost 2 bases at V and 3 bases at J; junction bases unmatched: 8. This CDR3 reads CAWSPGTSGRSNYEQYF. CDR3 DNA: TGTGCCTGGAGTCCCGGGACTAGCGGGAGGTCGAACTACGAGCAGTACTTC.

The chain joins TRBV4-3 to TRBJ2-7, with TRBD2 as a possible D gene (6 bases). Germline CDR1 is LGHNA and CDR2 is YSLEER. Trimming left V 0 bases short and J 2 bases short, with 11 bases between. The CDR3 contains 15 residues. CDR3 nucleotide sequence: TGCGCCAGCAGCCAAGACCCCGGGACTCCCTACGAGCAGTACTTC. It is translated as CASSQDPGTPYEQYF.

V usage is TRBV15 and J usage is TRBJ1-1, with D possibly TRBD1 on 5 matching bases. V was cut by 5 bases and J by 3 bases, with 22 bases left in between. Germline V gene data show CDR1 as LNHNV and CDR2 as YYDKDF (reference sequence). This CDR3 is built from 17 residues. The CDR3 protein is CATSGRRTKGMDTEAFF. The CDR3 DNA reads TGTGCCACCAGCGGTCGCCGGACTAAGGGGATGGACACTGAAGCTTTCTTT. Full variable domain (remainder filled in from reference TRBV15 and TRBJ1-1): DAMVIQNPRYQVTQFGKPVTLSCSQTLNHNVMYWYQQKSSQAPKLLFHYYDKDFNNEADTPDNFQSRRPNTSFCFLDIRSPGLGDTAMYLCATSGRRTKGMDTEAFFGQGTRLTVV.

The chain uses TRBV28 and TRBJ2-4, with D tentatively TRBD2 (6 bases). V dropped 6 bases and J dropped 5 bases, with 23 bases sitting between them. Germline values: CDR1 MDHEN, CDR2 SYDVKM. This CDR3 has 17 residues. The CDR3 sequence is CASSPIAAPEGQNIQYF. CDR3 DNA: TGTGCCAGCAGCCCTATAGCGGCACCAGAAGGGCAAAACATTCAGTACTTC.

This chain's CDR3 is CASSKATSGRWKQFF. Written as DNA, the CDR3 is TGTGCCAGCAGCAAAGCTACTAGCGGGAGGTGGAAGCAGTTCTTC. This chain joins TRBV21-1 and TRBJ2-1; TRBD2 reflects the table's D call only, with no check against the DNA. TRBV21-1 is a listed pseudogene. The length of the CDR3 is 15 residues.

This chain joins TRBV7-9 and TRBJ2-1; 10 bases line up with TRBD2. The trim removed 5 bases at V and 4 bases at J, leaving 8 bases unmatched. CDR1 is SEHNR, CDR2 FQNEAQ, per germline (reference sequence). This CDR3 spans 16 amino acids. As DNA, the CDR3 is TGTGCCAGCAGCCTAGACCTAGCGGGGGCGTACAATGAGCAGTTCTTC. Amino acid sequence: CASSLDLAGAYNEQFF. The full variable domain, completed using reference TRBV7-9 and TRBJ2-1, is DTGVSQNPRHKITKRGQNVTFRCDPISEHNRLYWYRQTLGQGPEFLTYFQNEAQLEKSRLLSDRFSAERPKGSFSTLEIQRTEQGDSAMYLCASSLDLAGAYNEQFFGPGTRLTVL.

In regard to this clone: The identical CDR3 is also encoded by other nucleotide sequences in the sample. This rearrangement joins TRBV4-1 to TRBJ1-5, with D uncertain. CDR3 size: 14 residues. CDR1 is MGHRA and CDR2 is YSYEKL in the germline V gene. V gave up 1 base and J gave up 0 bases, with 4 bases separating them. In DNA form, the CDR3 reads TGCGCCAGCAGCCAAGGAGGTAGCAATCAGCCCCAGCATTTT. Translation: CASSQGGSNQPQHF.

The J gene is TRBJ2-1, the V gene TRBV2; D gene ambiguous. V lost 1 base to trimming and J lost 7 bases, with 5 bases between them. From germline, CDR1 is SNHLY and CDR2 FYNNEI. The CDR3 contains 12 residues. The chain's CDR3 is CASSEVQNEQFF. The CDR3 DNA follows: TGTGCCAGCAGTGAAGTGCAGAATGAGCAGTTCTTC.

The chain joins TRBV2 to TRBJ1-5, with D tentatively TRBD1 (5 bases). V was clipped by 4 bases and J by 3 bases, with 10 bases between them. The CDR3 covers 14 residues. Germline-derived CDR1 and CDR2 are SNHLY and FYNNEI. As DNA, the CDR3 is TGTGCCAGCAGTGGACCCAGGGACAATCAGCCCCAGCATTTT. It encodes CASSGPRDNQPQHF.

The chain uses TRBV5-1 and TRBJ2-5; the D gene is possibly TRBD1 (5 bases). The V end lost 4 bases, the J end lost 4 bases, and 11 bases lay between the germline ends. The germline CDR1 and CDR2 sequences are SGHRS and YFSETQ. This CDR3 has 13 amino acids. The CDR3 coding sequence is TGCGCCAGCAGCCCTTCCCAGGGAGAGACCCAGTACTTC. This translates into CASSPSQGETQYF. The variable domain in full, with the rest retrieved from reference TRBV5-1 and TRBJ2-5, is KAGVTQTPRYLIKTRGQQVTLSCSPISGHRSVSWYQQTPGQGLQFLFEYFSETQRNKGNFPGRFSGRQFSNSRSEMNVSTLELGDSALYLCASSPSQGETQYFGPGTRLLVL.

The CDR3 loop is CASNHRVSNYGYTF. The DNA of the CDR3 is TGTGCCAGCAACCACAGGGTTTCTAACTATGGCTACACCTTC. The V and J genes are TRBV28 and TRBJ1-2, with a weak D call TRBD1 (6 bases). Germline V gene sequence: CDR1 MDHEN, CDR2 SYDVKM. V was clipped by 7 bases and J by 0 bases, with 12 bases between them. The CDR3 contains 14 residues.

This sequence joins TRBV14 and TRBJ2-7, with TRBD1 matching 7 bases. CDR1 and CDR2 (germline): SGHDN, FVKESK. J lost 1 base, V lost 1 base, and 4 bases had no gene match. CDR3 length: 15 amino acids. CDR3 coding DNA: TGTGCCAGCAGCCAAGGGGGCAGGGGGTCCTACGAGCAGTACTTC. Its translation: CASSQGGRGSYEQYF.

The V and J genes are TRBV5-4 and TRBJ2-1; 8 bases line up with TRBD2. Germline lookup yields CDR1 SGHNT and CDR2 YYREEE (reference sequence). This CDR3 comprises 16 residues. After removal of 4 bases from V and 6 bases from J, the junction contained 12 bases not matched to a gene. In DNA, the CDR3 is TGTGCCAGCAGCCCCTCGGGAGGGCCCTCCGGCAATGAGCAGTTCTTC. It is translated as CASSPSGGPSGNEQFF.

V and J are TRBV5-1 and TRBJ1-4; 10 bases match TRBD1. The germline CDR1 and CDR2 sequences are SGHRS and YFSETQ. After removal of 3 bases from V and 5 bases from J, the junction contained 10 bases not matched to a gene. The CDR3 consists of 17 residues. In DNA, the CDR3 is TGCGCCAGCAGCTCATCCGGGACAGGGGCACAAAATGAAAAACTGTTTTTT. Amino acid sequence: CASSSSGTGAQNEKLFF. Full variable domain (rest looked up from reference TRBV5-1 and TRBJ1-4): KAGVTQTPRYLIKTRGQQVTLSCSPISGHRSVSWYQQTPGQGLQFLFEYFSETQRNKGNFPGRFSGRQFSNSRSEMNVSTLELGDSALYLCASSSSGTGAQNEKLFFGSGTQLSVL.